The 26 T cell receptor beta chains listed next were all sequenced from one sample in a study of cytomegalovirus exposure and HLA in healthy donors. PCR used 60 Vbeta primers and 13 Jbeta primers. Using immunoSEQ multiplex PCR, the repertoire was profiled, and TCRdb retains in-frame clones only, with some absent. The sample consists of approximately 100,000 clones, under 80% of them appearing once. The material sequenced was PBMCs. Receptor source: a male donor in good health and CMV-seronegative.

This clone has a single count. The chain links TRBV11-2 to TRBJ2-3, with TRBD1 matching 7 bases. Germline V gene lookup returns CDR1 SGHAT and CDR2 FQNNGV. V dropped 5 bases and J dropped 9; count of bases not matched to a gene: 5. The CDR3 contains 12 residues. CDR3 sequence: CASSPLTGTQYF. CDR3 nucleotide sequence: TGTGCCAGCAGCCCGTTGACAGGGACGCAGTATTTT.

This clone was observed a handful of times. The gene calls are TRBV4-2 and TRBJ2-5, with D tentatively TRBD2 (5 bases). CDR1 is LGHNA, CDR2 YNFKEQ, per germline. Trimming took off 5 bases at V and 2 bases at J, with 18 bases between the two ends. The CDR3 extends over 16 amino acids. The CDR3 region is CASSNVREYGQETQYF. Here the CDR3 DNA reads TGTGCCAGCAGCAACGTCCGGGAATACGGGCAAGAGACCCAGTACTTC.

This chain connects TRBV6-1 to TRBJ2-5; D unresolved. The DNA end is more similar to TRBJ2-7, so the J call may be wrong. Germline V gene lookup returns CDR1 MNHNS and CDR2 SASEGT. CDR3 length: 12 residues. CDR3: CASSEIGYEQYF. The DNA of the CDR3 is TGTGCCAGCAGTGAAATCGGTTACGAGCAGTACTTC.

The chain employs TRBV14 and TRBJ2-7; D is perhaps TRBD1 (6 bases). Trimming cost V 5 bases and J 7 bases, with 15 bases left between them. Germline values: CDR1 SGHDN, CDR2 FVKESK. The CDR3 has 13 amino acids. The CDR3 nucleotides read TGTGCCAGCAGCAAAACAGGGACGGGGGAGCAGTACTTC. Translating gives CASSKTGTGEQYF.

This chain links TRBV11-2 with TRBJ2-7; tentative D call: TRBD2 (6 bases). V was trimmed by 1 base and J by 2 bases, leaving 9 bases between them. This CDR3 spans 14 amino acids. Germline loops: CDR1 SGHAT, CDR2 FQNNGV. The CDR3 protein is CASSLASGAYEQYF. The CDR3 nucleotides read TGTGCCAGCAGCTTAGCTTCGGGGGCCTACGAGCAGTACTTC.

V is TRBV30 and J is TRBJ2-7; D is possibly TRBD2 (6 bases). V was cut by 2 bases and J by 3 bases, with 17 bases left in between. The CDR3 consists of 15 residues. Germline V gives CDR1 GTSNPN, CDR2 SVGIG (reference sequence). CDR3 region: CAWSPGTPKNYEQYF. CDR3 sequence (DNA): TGTGCCTGGAGTCCTGGGACTCCGAAGAACTACGAGCAGTACTTC.

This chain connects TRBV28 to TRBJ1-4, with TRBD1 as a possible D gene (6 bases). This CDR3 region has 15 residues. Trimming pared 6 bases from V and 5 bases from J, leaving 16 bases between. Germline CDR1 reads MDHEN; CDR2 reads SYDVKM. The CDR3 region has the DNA TGTGCCAGCAGGCCTCAGGGGTCCTCAAATGAAAAACTGTTTTTT. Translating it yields CASRPQGSSNEKLFF.

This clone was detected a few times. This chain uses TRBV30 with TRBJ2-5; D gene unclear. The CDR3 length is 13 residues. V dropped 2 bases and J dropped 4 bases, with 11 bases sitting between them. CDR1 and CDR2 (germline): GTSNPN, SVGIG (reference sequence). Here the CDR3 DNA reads TGTGCCTGGAGTCCCCCGGTTTTAGAGACCCAGTACTTC. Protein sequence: CAWSPPVLETQYF.

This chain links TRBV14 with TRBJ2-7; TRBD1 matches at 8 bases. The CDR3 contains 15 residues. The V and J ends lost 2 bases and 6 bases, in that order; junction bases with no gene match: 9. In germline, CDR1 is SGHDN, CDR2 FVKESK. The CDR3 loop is CASSQSSQGAGEQYF. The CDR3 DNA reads TGTGCCAGCAGCCAATCCAGTCAGGGGGCGGGCGAGCAGTACTTC.

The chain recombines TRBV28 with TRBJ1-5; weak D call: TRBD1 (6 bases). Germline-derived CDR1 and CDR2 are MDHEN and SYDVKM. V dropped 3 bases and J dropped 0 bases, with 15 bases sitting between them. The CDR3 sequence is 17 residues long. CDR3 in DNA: TGTGCCAGCAGTTTTGGGACGGACAGCTATAGCAATCAGCCCCAGCATTTT. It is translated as CASSFGTDSYSNQPQHF.

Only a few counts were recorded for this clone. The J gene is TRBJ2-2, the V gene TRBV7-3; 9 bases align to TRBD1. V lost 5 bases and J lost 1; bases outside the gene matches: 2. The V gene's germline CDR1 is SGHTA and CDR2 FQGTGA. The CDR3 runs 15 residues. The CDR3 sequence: CASSRGQGNTGELFF. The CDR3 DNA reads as TGTGCCAGCAGCAGGGGACAGGGGAACACCGGGGAGCTGTTTTTT.

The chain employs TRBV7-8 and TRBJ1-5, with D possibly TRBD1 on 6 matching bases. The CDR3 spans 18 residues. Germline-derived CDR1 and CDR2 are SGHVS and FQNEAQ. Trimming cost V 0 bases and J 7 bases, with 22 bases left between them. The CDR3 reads CASSLAGRGARGGQPQHF. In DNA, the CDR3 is TGTGCCAGCAGCTTAGCGGGGAGGGGGGCTAGGGGCGGCCAGCCCCAGCATTTT. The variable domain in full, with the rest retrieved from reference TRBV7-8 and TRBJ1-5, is GAGVSQSPRYKVAKRGQDVALRCDPISGHVSLFWYQQALGQGPEFLTYFQNEAQLDKSGLPSDRFFAERPEGSVSTLKIQRTQQEDSAVYLCASSLAGRGARGGQPQHFGDGTRLSIL.

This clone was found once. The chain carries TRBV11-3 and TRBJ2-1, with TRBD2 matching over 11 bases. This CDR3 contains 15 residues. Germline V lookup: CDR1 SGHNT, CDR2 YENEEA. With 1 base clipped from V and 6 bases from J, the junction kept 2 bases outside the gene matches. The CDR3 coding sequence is TGTGCCAGCAGCTTAGTAACTAGCGGGAGCAATGAGCAGTTCTTC. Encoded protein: CASSLVTSGSNEQFF. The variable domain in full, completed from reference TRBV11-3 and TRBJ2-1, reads EAGVVQSPRYKIIEKKQPVAFWCNPISGHNTLYWYLQNLGQGPELLIRYENEEAVDDSQLPKDRFSAERLKGVDSTLKIQPAELGDSAVYLCASSLVTSGSNEQFFGPGTRLTVL.

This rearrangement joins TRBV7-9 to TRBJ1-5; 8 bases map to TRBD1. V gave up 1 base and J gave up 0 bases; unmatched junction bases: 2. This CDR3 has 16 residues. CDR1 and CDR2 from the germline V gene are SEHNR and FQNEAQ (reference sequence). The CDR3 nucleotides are TGTGCCAGCAGCTTAGTCGGGACAGGTAGCAATCAGCCCCAGCATTTT. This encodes CASSLVGTGSNQPQHF.

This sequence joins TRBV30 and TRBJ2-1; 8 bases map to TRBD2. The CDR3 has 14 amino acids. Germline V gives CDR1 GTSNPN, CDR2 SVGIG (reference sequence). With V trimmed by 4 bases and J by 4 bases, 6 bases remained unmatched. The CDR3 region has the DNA TGTGCCTGGACGATGTTAGCGGGGTACAATGAGCAGTTCTTC. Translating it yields CAWTMLAGYNEQFF.

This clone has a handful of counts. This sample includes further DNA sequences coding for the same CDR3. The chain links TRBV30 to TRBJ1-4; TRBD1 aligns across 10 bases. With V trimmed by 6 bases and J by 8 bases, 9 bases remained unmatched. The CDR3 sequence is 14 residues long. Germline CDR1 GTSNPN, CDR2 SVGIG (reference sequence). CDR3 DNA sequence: TGTGCCTGTCTCCGACAGGGGGCTGGGGAAAAACTGTTTTTT. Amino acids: CACLRQGAGEKLFF.

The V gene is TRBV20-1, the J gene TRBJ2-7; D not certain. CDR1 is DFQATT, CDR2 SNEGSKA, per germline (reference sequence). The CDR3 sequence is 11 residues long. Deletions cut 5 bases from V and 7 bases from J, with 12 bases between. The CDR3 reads CSAAPREEQYF. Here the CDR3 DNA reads TGCAGTGCTGCTCCCCGCGAAGAGCAGTACTTC.

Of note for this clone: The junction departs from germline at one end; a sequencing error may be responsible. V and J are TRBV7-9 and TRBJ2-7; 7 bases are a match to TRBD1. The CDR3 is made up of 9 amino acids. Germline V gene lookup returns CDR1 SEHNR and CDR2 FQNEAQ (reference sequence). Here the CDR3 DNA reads TGTGCCAGCAGCCAGACAGGGAACTTC. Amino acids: CASSQTGNF.

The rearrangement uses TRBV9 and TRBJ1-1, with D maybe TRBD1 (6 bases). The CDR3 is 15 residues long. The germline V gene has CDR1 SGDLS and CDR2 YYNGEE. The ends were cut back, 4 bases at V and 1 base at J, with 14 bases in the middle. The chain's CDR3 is CASSPGDTSNTEAFF. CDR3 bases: TGTGCCAGCAGCCCAGGGGACACCTCGAACACTGAAGCTTTCTTT. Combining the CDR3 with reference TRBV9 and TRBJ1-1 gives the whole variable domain DSGVTQTPKHLITATGQRVTLRCSPRSGDLSVYWYQQSLDQGLQFLIQYYNGEERAKGNILERFSAQQFPDLHSELNLSSLELGDSALYFCASSPGDTSNTEAFFGQGTRLTVV.

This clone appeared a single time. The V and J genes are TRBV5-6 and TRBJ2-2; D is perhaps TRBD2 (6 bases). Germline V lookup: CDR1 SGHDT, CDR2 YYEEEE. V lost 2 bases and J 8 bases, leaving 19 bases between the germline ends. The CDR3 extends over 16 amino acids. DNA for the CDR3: TGTGCCAGCAGCTTATCGGGACTCCTGTCCCCGGGGGAGCTGTTTTTT. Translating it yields CASSLSGLLSPGELFF.

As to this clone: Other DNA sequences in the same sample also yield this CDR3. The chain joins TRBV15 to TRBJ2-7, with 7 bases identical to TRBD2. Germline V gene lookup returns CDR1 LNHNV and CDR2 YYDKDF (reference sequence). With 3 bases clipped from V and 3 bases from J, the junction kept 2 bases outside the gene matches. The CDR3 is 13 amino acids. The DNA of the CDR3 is TGTGCCACCAGCAGCGGACTAGTCTACGAGCAGTACTTC. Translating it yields CATSSGLVYEQYF.

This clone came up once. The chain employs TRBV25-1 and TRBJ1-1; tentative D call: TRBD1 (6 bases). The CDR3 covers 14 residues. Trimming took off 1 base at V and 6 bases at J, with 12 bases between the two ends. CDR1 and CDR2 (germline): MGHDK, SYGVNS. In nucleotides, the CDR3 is TGTGCCAGCAGTGAATTACTACAGGGATCTGAAGCTTTCTTT. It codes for CASSELLQGSEAFF. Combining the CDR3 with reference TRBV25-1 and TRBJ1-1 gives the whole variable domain EADIYQTPRYLVIGTGKKITLECSQTMGHDKMYWYQQDPGMELHLIHYSYGVNSTEKGDLSSESTVSRIRTEHFPLTLESARPSHTSQYLCASSELLQGSEAFFGQGTRLTVV.

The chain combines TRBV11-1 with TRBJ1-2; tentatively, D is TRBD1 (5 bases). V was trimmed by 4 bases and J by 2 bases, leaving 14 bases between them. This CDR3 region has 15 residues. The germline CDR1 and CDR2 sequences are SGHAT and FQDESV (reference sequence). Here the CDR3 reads CASSSGDLLNYGYTF. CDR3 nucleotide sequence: TGTGCCAGCAGCTCGGGGGACCTCCTGAACTATGGCTACACCTTC.

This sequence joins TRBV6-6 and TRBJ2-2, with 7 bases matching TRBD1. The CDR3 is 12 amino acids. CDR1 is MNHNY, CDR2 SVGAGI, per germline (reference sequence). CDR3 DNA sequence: TGTGGATGTACAGGGGTTGTCGGGGAGCTGTTTTTT. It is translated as CGCTGVVGELFF.

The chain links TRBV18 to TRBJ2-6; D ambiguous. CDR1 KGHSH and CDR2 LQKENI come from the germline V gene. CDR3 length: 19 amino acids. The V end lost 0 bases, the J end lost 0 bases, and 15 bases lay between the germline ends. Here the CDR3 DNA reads TGTGCCAGCTCACCACCGAGGTCGGGTCCAATCTCTGGGGCCAACGTCCTGACTTTC. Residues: CASSPPRSGPISGANVLTF.

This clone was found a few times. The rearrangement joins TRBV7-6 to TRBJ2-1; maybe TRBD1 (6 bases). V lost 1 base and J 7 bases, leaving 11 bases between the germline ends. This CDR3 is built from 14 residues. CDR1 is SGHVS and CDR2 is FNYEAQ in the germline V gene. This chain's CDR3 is CASSLGSGVNEQFF. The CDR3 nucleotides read TGTGCCAGCAGCTTAGGTTCAGGGGTAAATGAGCAGTTCTTC.